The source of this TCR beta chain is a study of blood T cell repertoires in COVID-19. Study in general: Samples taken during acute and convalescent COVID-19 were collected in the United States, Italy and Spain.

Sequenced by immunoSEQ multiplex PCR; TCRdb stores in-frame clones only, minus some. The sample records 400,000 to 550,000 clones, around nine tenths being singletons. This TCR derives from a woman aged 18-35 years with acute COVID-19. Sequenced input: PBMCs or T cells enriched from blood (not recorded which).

CDR3 amino acids: CASGVNYGYTF. In DNA form, the CDR3 reads TGTGCCAGCGGAGTCAACTATGGCTACACCTTC. The chain uses TRBV28 and TRBJ1-2; D remains ambiguous. In germline, CDR1 is MDHEN, CDR2 SYDVKM. V gave up 8 bases and J gave up 2 bases, with 6 bases separating them. This CDR3 has 11 amino acids.